The following is a T cell receptor (beta chain) sequence with its context. As yet, its antigen is unknown. The data originate from a study of CD8+CD57+ T cells in acquired aplastic anemia. CDR3 and TCR beta VDJ profiling relied on genomic DNA as the template. TCRdb itself ran the reads through MiXCR, one entry per CDR3 protein. The table lists around 200,000 distinct CDR3 sequences, 48% of them singletons. General observations from the study: The study identified under 30 CD8+ CDR3 sequences shared by patients and controls.

Whoever was chosen for sequencing had shown CD8+CD57+ cell expansion by flow cytometry. Every one of the patients had aplastic anemia (severe, acquired). Patients were therapy-naive when their blood was sampled. The V gene's germline CDR1 is KGHSH and CDR2 LQKENI. CDR3 length equals 14 residues. Trimming took off 1 base at V and 6 bases at J, with 12 bases between the two ends. This clonotype was obtained from a human donor with aplastic anemia. The specimen sequenced was sorted CD4+, CD8+, or CD8+CD57+ T cells (not recorded which) from PBMCs. The chain is built from TRBV18 and TRBJ1-2; D possibly corresponds to TRBD1 (6 bases). In DNA form, the CDR3 reads TGTGCCAGCTCACCACAATCCGGGGGCGATGGCTACACCTTC. Encoded protein: CASSPQSGGDGYTF.